The clone carrying this T cell receptor beta chain was seen repeatedly, ten times or more. Its antigen is undetermined. This sample is part of a study of identical twins. Study conclusions and caveats: In monozygotic twins, models underestimated the sharing of out-of-frame TCR alpha. Fewer insertions marked abundant cord blood beta clonotypes; young adult naive trended weakly, memory not at all. It was possible that invariant MAIT and iNKT cells partly confounded the zero-insertion analyses.

It was template switching that added a universal primer site, and there were unique molecular identifiers on the cDNA. TCRdb ran MiXCR on the 5' RACE reads and lists one entry per CDR3 protein. Of roughly 1,500,000 distinct CDR3 sequences listed, about 32% are singletons. The CDR3 is 12 amino acids. Trimming cost V 1 base and J 4 bases, with 4 bases left between them. Germline assignment: CDR1 SEHNR and CDR2 FQNEAQ (reference sequence). The TCR sequence derives from a newborn girl in good health. This chain uses TRBV7-9 with TRBJ1-2; D remains unclear. Sequencing was done on a sample of cord blood. The CDR3 spells CASSLDPYGYTF. The CDR3 DNA follows: TGTGCCAGCAGCTTAGACCCCTATGGCTACACCTTC.